Listed here are 26 T cell receptor beta chains from one sample, sequenced in a study of T cell changes during pregnancy in multiple sclerosis. TCRdb's copy holds only in-frame clones and misses some; the assay was immunoSEQ multiplex PCR. The table lists about 46,000 clones, roughly 92% of them singletons. Sequencing used CD4+ T cells from peripheral blood mononuclear cells, obtained in the second trimester of pregnancy. The receptors shown here come from a female donor in good health, enrolled as a control in a pregnancy study.

The V gene is TRBV5-1, the J gene TRBJ2-1; no definite D call. There are 16 residues in the CDR3. Germline V gene sequence: CDR1 SGHRS, CDR2 YFSETQ. V dropped 2 bases and J dropped 0 bases, with 12 bases sitting between them. The CDR3 bases are TGCGCCAGCAGCTTCTCTAACCCTTACTCCTACAATGAGCAGTTCTTC. This codes for CASSFSNPYSYNEQFF.

The chain employs TRBV2 and TRBJ2-7; 7 bases map to TRBD1. Germline assignment: CDR1 SNHLY and CDR2 FYNNEI. Trimming at V came to 8 bases and at J to 6 bases, leaving 10 bases not matched to a gene. The CDR3 contains 13 residues. CDR3 nucleotides: TGTGCCAGCCATCCAGGGGGAGTTTTCGAGCAGTACTTC. Amino acids: CASHPGGVFEQYF.

This chain uses TRBV7-9 with TRBJ2-7; no clear D. The CDR3 runs 10 residues. With 5 bases removed from V and 6 bases from J, the gap between germline ends came to 5 bases. The germline gives CDR1 SEHNR, CDR2 FQNEAQ (reference sequence). The CDR3 sequence: CASSRREQYF. Written as DNA, the CDR3 is TGTGCCAGCAGCCGTCGCGAGCAGTACTTC.

The chain recombines TRBV9 with TRBJ2-3; 7 bases are shared with TRBD2. This CDR3 has 14 amino acids. V lost 3 bases and J lost 3; bases outside the gene matches: 4. The germline V gene has CDR1 SGDLS and CDR2 YYNGEE. The CDR3 spells CASSALGGTDTQYF. CDR3 DNA: TGTGCCAGCAGCGCCTTGGGGGGGACAGATACGCAGTATTTT.

The CDR3 DNA is TGTGCCAGCAGCTTGTGGACAGGGGGCAGCGGGGAGCTGTTTTTT. Translating gives CASSLWTGGSGELFF. This chain links TRBV5-8 with TRBJ2-2; 11 nucleotides line up with TRBD1. The J segment lost 7 bases and the V segment lost 1 base, leaving 3 bases of the junction unmatched. Germline assignment: CDR1 SGHTS and CDR2 YDEGEE. The CDR3 length is 15 residues.

The V and J genes are TRBV5-1 and TRBJ2-5; 8 positions agree with TRBD2. This CDR3 spans 14 amino acids. J gave up 5 bases and V 0 bases, and 3 bases lay outside the gene matches. Germline lookup yields CDR1 SGHRS and CDR2 YFSETQ. The CDR3 protein is CASSLGGLGETQYF. Written as DNA, the CDR3 is TGCGCCAGCAGCTTGGGGGGACTAGGGGAGACCCAGTACTTC.

The chain links TRBV5-1 to TRBJ1-5; maybe TRBD1 (6 bases). The germline V gene has CDR1 SGHRS and CDR2 YFSETQ. Trimming took off 4 bases at V and 0 bases at J, with 8 bases between the two ends. The CDR3 totals 14 residues. In DNA form, the CDR3 reads TGCGCCAGCAGCGTGGACAGTAGCAATCAGCCCCAGCATTTT. It translates to CASSVDSSNQPQHF.

The rearrangement joins TRBV30 to TRBJ1-3, with TRBD1 matching 11 bases. The germline V gene has CDR1 GTSNPN and CDR2 SVGIG (reference sequence). The CDR3 length is 17 residues. V was clipped by 2 bases and J by 1 base; unmatched bases: 7. The CDR3, as DNA: TGTGCCTGGAGTACCGGGACAGGGGGGGGGTCTGGAAACACCATATATTTT. Amino acid sequence: CAWSTGTGGGSGNTIYF.

The CDR3 coding sequence is TGTGCCAGCAGCTTACATTATAGGACAGGGAATTCACCCCTCCACTTT. Residues: CASSLHYRTGNSPLHF. The chain recombines TRBV7-9 with TRBJ1-6; the match to TRBD1 covers 8 bases. Germline V gene data show CDR1 as SEHNR and CDR2 as FQNEAQ (reference sequence). V was clipped by 2 bases and J by 7 bases; unmatched bases: 7. The CDR3 contains 16 residues.

The CDR3 region has the DNA TGCGCCAGCAGCCCTGGGACTAGCGGGGGGTACCAAGAGACCCAGTACTTC. This gives the protein CASSPGTSGGYQETQYF. The rearrangement uses TRBV5-1 and TRBJ2-5, with 15 bases aligning to TRBD2. V trimming: 4 bases; J trimming: 0 bases; junction bases outside the gene matches: 4. The CDR3 totals 17 residues. CDR1 and CDR2 (germline): SGHRS, YFSETQ.

The V gene is TRBV2, the J gene TRBJ1-1; D is ambiguous. The CDR3 spans 16 residues. V was trimmed by 4 bases and J by 5 bases, leaving 20 bases between them. Germline assignment: CDR1 SNHLY and CDR2 FYNNEI. The CDR3 DNA sequence: TGTGCCAGCAGTGCCGGCGGTTTTGTGAGCCTTACTGAAGCTTTCTTT. Its translation is CASSAGGFVSLTEAFF. The full variable domain, in which reference TRBV2 and TRBJ1-1 provide the parts outside the CDR3, is EPEVTQTPSHQVTQMGQEVILRCVPISNHLYFYWYRQILGQKVEFLVSFYNNEISEKSEIFDDQFSVERPDGSNFTLKIRSTKLEDSAMYFCASSAGGFVSLTEAFFGQGTRLTVV.

This clone was found once. The gene calls are TRBV6-5 and TRBJ1-1, with TRBD1 matching 7 bases. This CDR3 has 14 residues. CDR1 and CDR2 (germline): MNHEY, SVGAGI. The junction had 10 bases not matched to a gene; V was cut back by 2 bases and J by 10 bases. CDR3 sequence (DNA): TGTGCCAGCAGTTACACGACAGGGATCCGGGTAGCTTTCTTT. Protein product: CASSYTTGIRVAFF.

This clone showed up just once. The V and J genes are TRBV5-1 and TRBJ2-2; D call uncertain. Germline-derived CDR1 and CDR2 are SGHRS and YFSETQ. V lost 0 bases, J lost 0 bases, and 6 bases lay in between. The CDR3 totals 15 residues. The CDR3 reads CASSLDSSNTGELFF. In nucleotides, the CDR3 is TGCGCCAGCAGCTTGGACAGCTCGAACACCGGGGAGCTGTTTTTT.

The V and J genes are TRBV7-2 and TRBJ2-3, with D perhaps TRBD2 (6 bases). The CDR3 consists of 14 residues. V was clipped by 8 bases and J by 5 bases, with 17 bases between them. Per the germline V gene, CDR1 is SGHTA and CDR2 is FQGNSA. CDR3 sequence (DNA): TGTGCCAGCGGAACGGGGGTCTTTAGAGATACGCAGTATTTT. Protein product: CASGTGVFRDTQYF.

The chain uses TRBV7-2 and TRBJ1-4; tentatively, D is TRBD1 (6 bases). The germline V gene encodes CDR1 SGHTA and CDR2 FQGNSA. Trimming pared 4 bases from V and 4 bases from J, leaving 13 bases between. There are 15 residues in the CDR3. CDR3 in DNA: TGTGCCAGCAGCTCTCGAGGGGGTGGTAATGAAAAACTGTTTTTT. Its protein is CASSSRGGGNEKLFF.

This sequence joins TRBV7-8 and TRBJ2-5; D gene unclear. The DNA matches TRBJ2-7 better at its end, which makes the J call doubtful. From germline, CDR1 is SGHVS and CDR2 FQNEAQ. This CDR3 is 14 amino acids long. DNA of the CDR3: TGTGCCAGCAGCTTATCTGAGGTCACCTACGAGCAGTACTTC. As protein: CASSLSEVTYEQYF.

The J gene is TRBJ1-1, the V gene TRBV7-3; D unresolved. Germline V gene data show CDR1 as SGHTA and CDR2 as FQGTGA. Trimming took off 3 bases at V and 4 bases at J, with 9 bases between the two ends. The length of the CDR3 is 13 residues. CDR3 protein: CASSFHQSTEAFF. The CDR3 coding sequence is TGTGCCAGCAGCTTTCACCAGTCCACTGAAGCTTTCTTT.

J is TRBJ1-6 and V is TRBV7-9; D is possibly TRBD1 (6 bases). This CDR3 is built from 19 residues. Trimming removed 5 bases from V and 7 bases from J, with 27 bases in between. Germline CDR1 and CDR2: SEHNR and FQNEAQ (reference sequence). The CDR3 sequence: CASSPGSLTGKFGNSPLHF. The CDR3 DNA is TGTGCCAGCAGCCCCGGATCCCTAACAGGGAAGTTCGGAAATTCACCCCTCCACTTT.

V gene TRBV5-4 combines with J gene TRBJ1-2; D remains ambiguous. The germline V gene encodes CDR1 SGHNT and CDR2 YYREEE (reference sequence). The V end lost 0 bases, the J end lost 4 bases, and 4 bases lay between the germline ends. The CDR3 length is 12 residues. CDR3 region: CASSLVSYGYTF. The CDR3 region has the DNA TGTGCCAGCAGCTTGGTTAGCTATGGCTACACCTTC.

The genes are TRBV11-3 and TRBJ1-6, with D perhaps TRBD1 (5 bases). V lost 2 bases and J 3 bases, leaving 8 bases between the germline ends. The CDR3 sequence is 15 residues long. Germline CDR1 reads SGHNT; CDR2 reads YENEEA. CDR3 residues: CASSLIRDYNSPLHF. CDR3 nucleotides: TGTGCCAGCAGCTTAATCAGGGACTATAATTCACCCCTCCACTTT.

The rearrangement links TRBV10-3 to TRBJ2-7; the match to TRBD2 covers 10 bases. The CDR3 is 15 amino acids. V lost 6 bases, J lost 1 base, and 6 bases stayed unmatched. Per the germline V gene, CDR1 is ENHRY and CDR2 is SYGVKD. DNA of the CDR3: TGTGCCATCAGGGTAACTAGCGGGGAATCCTACGAGCAGTACTTC. Its translation: CAIRVTSGESYEQYF.

This clone was seen a single time. CDR3 in amino acids: CASSIGGRVNTEAFF. The CDR3 DNA reads as TGTGCCAGTAGTATAGGAGGGAGGGTGAACACTGAAGCTTTCTTT. The J gene is TRBJ1-1, the V gene TRBV19; no definite D call. In germline, CDR1 is LNHDA, CDR2 SQIVND (reference sequence). This CDR3 has 15 amino acids. The germline V and J ends were trimmed by 1 base and 0 bases, with 9 bases remaining between them.

This chain connects TRBV7-3 to TRBJ1-1, with 7 bases identical to TRBD1. Germline trimming cut 5 bases from V and 6 bases from J; bases unmatched to any gene: 6. The CDR3 spans 13 residues. In germline, CDR1 is SGHTA, CDR2 FQGTGA. The CDR3 sequence: CASSLDREAEAFF. The DNA of the CDR3 is TGTGCCAGCAGCCTAGACAGGGAGGCTGAAGCTTTCTTT.

The chain recombines TRBV7-9 with TRBJ1-2, with 9 bases matching TRBD1. The CDR3 extends over 14 amino acids. Trimming at V came to 5 bases and at J to 5 bases, leaving 6 bases not matched to a gene. Germline CDR1 SEHNR, CDR2 FQNEAQ (reference sequence). The CDR3 loop reads CASSVTGTGYGYTF. CDR3 DNA: TGTGCCAGCAGCGTAACCGGGACAGGGTATGGCTACACCTTC.

J is TRBJ2-5 and V is TRBV30; tentative D call: TRBD1 (5 bases). V was clipped by 0 bases and J by 5 bases, with 13 bases between them. Germline V CDR1 and CDR2: GTSNPN, SVGIG (reference sequence). CDR3 size: 14 residues. The CDR3 here is CAWSVQGSMETQYF. CDR3 DNA sequence: TGTGCCTGGAGTGTCCAGGGTAGTATGGAGACCCAGTACTTC.

The chain is built from TRBV9 and TRBJ1-6; weak D call: TRBD1 (5 bases). Germline V gene lookup returns CDR1 SGDLS and CDR2 YYNGEE. The CDR3 runs 14 residues. The V gene lost 4 bases and the J gene lost 7 bases, with 12 bases spanning the gap. The CDR3 spells CASSSGGGNSPLHF. CDR3 nucleotide sequence: TGTGCCAGCAGCTCCGGGGGGGGGAATTCACCCCTCCACTTT.